This TCR beta chain is from a study of immune characterization of retroperitoneal liposarcoma. By proportion, this clonotype is large. The CDR3 loop spans 14 amino acids. Each CDR3 protein gets one entry after TCRdb re-called the PCR reads with MiXCR. Here the sample spans 1,000 to 1,500 distinct CDR3 sequences, approximately 42% being singletons. Specimen: tumor tissue. This receptor was obtained from a male donor with retroperitoneal liposarcoma. This chain uses TRBV12-3 or TRBV12-4 with TRBJ2-5, with 9 bases that match TRBD2. The J call may be wrong; the DNA end is better matched by TRBJ2-7. As DNA, the CDR3 is TGTGCCAGCAGTCGGACTAGCGCGGACTACGAGCAGTACTTC. This codes for CASSRTSADYEQYF.